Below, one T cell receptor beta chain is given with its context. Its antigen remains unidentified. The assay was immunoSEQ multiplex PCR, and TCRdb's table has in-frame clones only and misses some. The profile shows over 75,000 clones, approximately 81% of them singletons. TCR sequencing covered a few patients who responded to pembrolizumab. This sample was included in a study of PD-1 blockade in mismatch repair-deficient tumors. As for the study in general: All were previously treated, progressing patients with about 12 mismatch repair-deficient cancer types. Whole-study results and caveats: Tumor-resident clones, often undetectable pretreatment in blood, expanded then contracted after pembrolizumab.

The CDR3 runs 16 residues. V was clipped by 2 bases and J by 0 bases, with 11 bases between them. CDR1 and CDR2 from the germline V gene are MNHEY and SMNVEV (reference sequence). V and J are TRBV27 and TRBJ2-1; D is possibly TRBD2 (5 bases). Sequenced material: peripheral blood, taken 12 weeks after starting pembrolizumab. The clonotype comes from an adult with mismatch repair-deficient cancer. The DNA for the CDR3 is TGTGCCAGCAGTTTAGACGGAGGAAGCTCCTACAATGAGCAGTTCTTC. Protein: CASSLDGGSSYNEQFF.